The clone carrying this T cell receptor (beta chain) occurred many times. Its target is unknown. This specimen belongs to a study of regulatory T cells in long-lasting Graves disease. The study, taken as a whole, reports: Sharing of public clonotypes was greater in persistent patients (roughly 2,600) than in new patients (roughly 970).

Time point: newly diagnosed GD, antithyroid drugs for less than 3 months. Scientists built the TCR library using RNA that was extracted from PBMCs. The patients were enrolled through endocrinology in Xi'an, China. The V gene lost 2 bases and the J gene lost 5 bases, with 13 bases spanning the gap. Germline CDR1 and CDR2: MNHEY and SVGAGI. CDR3 length equals 14 residues. Construction of TCR beta libraries relied on iRepertoire HTBI primers and on Arm-PCR targeting CDR3 regions. From the multiplex PCR reads, TCRdb called clonotypes with MiXCR, one entry per CDR3 protein. The sample lists hundreds of thousands of distinct CDR3 sequences, 12% seen once, with approximately 9.6% in the top ten. This sample was also put to use in a study of T cells in Graves' hyperthyroidism and ophthalmopathy. That report adds: In making diagnoses, clinical symptoms, serum thyroxine and TRAb, thyroid ultrasound and orbital computed tomography were all used. In the first-round RT-PCR of the TCR CDR3, the HTBI primer set was used.

Source: peripheral blood mononuclear cells (PBMCs), taken at new diagnosis, from a patient treated with antithyroid drugs. This chain links TRBV6-5 with TRBJ2-7; perhaps D is TRBD1 or TRBD2 (6 bases each). The origin of this receptor is a woman in her thirties with Graves disease. This chain's CDR3 is CASSYGGRLDEQYF. Here the CDR3 DNA reads TGTGCCAGCAGTTACGGGGGGCGCTTGGACGAGCAGTACTTC.